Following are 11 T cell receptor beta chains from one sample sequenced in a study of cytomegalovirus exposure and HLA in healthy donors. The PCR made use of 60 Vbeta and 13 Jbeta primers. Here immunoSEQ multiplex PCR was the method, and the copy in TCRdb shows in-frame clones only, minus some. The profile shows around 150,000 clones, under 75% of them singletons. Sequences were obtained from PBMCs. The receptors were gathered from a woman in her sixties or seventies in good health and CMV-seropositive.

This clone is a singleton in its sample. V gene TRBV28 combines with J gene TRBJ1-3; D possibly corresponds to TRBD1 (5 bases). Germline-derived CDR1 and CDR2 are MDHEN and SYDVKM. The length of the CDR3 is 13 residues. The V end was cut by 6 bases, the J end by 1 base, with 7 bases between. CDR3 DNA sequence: TGTGCCAGCAGGGGGGGATCTGGAAACACCATATATTTT. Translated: CASRGGSGNTIYF.

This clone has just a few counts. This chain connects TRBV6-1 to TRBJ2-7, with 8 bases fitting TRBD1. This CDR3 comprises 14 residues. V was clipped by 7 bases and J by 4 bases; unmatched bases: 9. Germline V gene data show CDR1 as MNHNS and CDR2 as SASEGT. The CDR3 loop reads CASTPTGVEYEQYF. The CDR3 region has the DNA TGTGCCAGCACCCCGACAGGGGTAGAGTACGAGCAGTACTTC.

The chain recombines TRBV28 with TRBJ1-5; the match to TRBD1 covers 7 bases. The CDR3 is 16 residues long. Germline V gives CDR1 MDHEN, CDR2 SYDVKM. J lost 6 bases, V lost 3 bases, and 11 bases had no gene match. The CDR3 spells CASSLRGRDGSQPQHF. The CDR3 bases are TGTGCCAGCAGTTTGAGGGGGCGAGATGGTAGTCAGCCCCAGCATTTT.

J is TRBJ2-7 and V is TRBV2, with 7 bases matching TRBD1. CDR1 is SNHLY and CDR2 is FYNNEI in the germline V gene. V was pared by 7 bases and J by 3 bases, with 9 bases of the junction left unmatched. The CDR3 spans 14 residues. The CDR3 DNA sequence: TGTGCCAGCACCCCAGCAGGGGGAAACTACGAGCAGTACTTC. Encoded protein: CASTPAGGNYEQYF.

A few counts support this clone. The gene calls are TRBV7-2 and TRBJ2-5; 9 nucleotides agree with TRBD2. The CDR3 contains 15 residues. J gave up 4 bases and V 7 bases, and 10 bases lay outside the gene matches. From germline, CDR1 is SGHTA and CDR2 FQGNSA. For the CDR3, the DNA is TGTGCCAGCACCCGAGGTGCGGGGGGGACAGAGACCCAGTACTTC. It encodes CASTRGAGGTETQYF.

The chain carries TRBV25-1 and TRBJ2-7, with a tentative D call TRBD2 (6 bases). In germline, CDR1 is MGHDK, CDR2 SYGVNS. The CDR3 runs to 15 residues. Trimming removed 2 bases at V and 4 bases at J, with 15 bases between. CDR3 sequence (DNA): TGTGCCAGCAGTGAACGGGGCGCGGGAAGGTACGAGCAGTACTTC. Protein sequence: CASSERGAGRYEQYF.

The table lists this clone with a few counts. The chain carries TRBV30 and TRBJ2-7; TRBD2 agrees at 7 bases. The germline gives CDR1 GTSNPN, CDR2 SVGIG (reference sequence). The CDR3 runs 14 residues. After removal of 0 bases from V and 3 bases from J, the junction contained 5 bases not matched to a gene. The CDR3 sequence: CAWSVGLNRYEQYF. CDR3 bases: TGTGCCTGGAGTGTGGGACTAAATCGCTACGAGCAGTACTTC.

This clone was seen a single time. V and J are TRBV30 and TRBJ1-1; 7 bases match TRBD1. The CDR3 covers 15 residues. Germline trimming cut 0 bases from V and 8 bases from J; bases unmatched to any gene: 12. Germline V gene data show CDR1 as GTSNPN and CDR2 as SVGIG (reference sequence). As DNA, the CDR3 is TGTGCCTGGAGTGTACTGAAACAGACAGGGTTAGAAGCTTTCTTT. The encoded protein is CAWSVLKQTGLEAFF.

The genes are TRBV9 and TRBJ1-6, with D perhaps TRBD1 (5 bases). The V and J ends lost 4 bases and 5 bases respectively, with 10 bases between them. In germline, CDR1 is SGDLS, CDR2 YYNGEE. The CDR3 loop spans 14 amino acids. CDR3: CASSLGGDNSPLHF. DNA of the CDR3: TGTGCCAGCAGCCTCGGAGGGGATAATTCACCCCTCCACTTT.

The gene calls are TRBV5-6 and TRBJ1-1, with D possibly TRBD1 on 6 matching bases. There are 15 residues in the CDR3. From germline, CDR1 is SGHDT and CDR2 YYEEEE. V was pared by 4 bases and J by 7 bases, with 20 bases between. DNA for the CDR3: TGTGCCAGCAGCATACAGGGCTGGGGTTACATTGAAGCTTTCTTT. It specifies CASSIQGWGYIEAFF.

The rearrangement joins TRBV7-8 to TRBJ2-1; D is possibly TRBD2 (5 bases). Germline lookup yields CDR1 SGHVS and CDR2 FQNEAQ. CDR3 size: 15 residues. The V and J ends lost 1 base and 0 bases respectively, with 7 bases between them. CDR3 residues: CASSLGRASYNEQFF. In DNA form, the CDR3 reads TGTGCCAGCAGCTTAGGGCGGGCCTCCTACAATGAGCAGTTCTTC. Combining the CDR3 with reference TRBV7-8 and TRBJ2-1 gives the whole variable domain GAGVSQSPRYKVAKRGQDVALRCDPISGHVSLFWYQQALGQGPEFLTYFQNEAQLDKSGLPSDRFFAERPEGSVSTLKIQRTQQEDSAVYLCASSLGRASYNEQFFGPGTRLTVL.